Following are 8 T cell receptor beta chains from one sample sequenced in a study of early T cells in non-severe SARS-CoV-2 infection. TCRdb itself ran the 5' RACE reads through MiXCR, one entry per CDR3 protein. The sample records tens of thousands of distinct CDR3 sequences, 14% to 15% being singletons. Sequencing was done on a sample of whole blood. The receptors come from an adult who was a healthcare worker with PCR-confirmed SARS-CoV-2 infection or an uninfected control (not recorded which).

At least ten counts were recorded for this clonotype. The V call is TRBV20-1, the J call TRBJ2-6; maybe TRBD2 (5 bases). Germline V gene data show CDR1 as DFQATT and CDR2 as SNEGSKA (reference sequence). The CDR3 contains 14 residues. V lost 5 bases to trimming and J lost 2 bases, with 10 bases between them. CDR3 loop: CSAGRTAGANVLTF. The DNA for the CDR3 is TGCAGTGCTGGGCGGACTGCTGGGGCCAACGTCCTGACTTTC.

V usage is TRBV7-2 and J usage is TRBJ2-7; TRBD2 matches at 12 bases. V dropped 3 bases and J dropped 7; count of bases not matched to a gene: 13. Germline CDR1 reads SGHTA; CDR2 reads FQGNSA. This CDR3 comprises 17 residues. CDR3 sequence reads: CASSFSPSSGRAGEQYF. The CDR3 DNA reads as TGTGCCAGCAGCTTCTCGCCCTCTAGCGGGAGGGCAGGGGAGCAGTACTTC.

This clonotype has more than one count but fewer than ten. V and J are TRBV12-3 or TRBV12-4 and TRBJ2-7; D possibly corresponds to TRBD1 (5 bases). CDR3 length: 13 residues. The V and J ends lost 6 bases and 3 bases respectively, with 12 bases between them. The CDR3 DNA reads TGTGCCAGCAGCCGGGCAGGGCACTACGAGCAGTACTTC. This gives the protein CASSRAGHYEQYF.

This clonotype came up a few times. This chain links TRBV29-1 with TRBJ2-7; D might be TRBD1 or TRBD2, each matching 6 bases. Per the germline V gene, CDR1 is SQVTM and CDR2 is ANQGSEA. The CDR3 has 15 amino acids. V was pared by 1 base and J by 2 bases, with 15 bases between. Here the CDR3 DNA reads TGCAGCGTTGAAGGTGGAGGGGGTGGTCCCTACGAGCAGTACTTC. Translated: CSVEGGGGGPYEQYF.

The V gene is TRBV9, the J gene TRBJ2-7, with a weak D call TRBD2 (6 bases). The CDR3 contains 15 residues. Germline V CDR1 and CDR2: SGDLS, YYNGEE. Trimming took 2 bases from V and 6 from J, leaving 18 bases between them. The CDR3 DNA sequence: TGTGCCAGCAGCGTCGGACCCGACCTGGAGGGCGAGCAGTACTTC. Its translation is CASSVGPDLEGEQYF.

This clonotype has a handful of counts. The rearrangement links TRBV25-1 to TRBJ2-3; 11 bases fit TRBD2. The CDR3 sequence is 16 residues long. The germline V gene has CDR1 MGHDK and CDR2 SYGVNS. J gave up 0 bases and V 1 base, and 0 bases lay outside the gene matches. The CDR3 loop reads CASSEWTSGSTDTQYF. CDR3 nucleotide sequence: TGTGCCAGCAGTGAATGGACTAGCGGGAGCACAGATACGCAGTATTTT. The whole variable domain, filled in from reference TRBV25-1 and TRBJ2-3, reads EADIYQTPRYLVIGTGKKITLECSQTMGHDKMYWYQQDPGMELHLIHYSYGVNSTEKGDLSSESTVSRIRTEHFPLTLESARPSHTSQYLCASSEWTSGSTDTQYFGPGTRLTVL.

There are a few counts of this clonotype. V is TRBV5-4 and J is TRBJ2-1, with 7 bases lining up with TRBD2. Per germline, CDR1 SGHNT and CDR2 YYREEE (reference sequence). CDR3 length: 14 amino acids. J gave up 6 bases and V 4 bases, and 7 bases lay outside the gene matches. The CDR3 bases are TGTGCCAGCAGCCCAACTAGCGCGTCCAATGAGCAGTTCTTC. Translated: CASSPTSASNEQFF.

This chain connects TRBV15 to TRBJ2-1; 9 positions agree with TRBD2. Germline CDR1 LNHNV, CDR2 YYDKDF (reference sequence). J lost 9 bases, V lost 0 bases, and 9 bases had no gene match. There are 16 residues in the CDR3. CDR3 amino acids: CATSREVPSGIFEQFF. CDR3 bases: TGTGCCACCAGCAGAGAGGTACCTAGCGGGATATTTGAGCAGTTCTTC. Complete variable domain (other parts from reference TRBV15 and TRBJ2-1): DAMVIQNPRYQVTQFGKPVTLSCSQTLNHNVMYWYQQKSSQAPKLLFHYYDKDFNNEADTPDNFQSRRPNTSFCFLDIRSPGLGDTAMYLCATSREVPSGIFEQFFGPGTRLTVL.